The clone carrying this T cell receptor (beta chain) was recorded at least ten times. Donors included only healthy HIV-negative adults lacking recent acute infections or vaccinations. The data are from a study of shared clonotypes between healthy human individuals. CDR3 length: 14 amino acids. Germline V gene lookup returns CDR1 MNHNS and CDR2 SASEGT. The germline V and J ends were trimmed by 7 bases and 7 bases, with 17 bases remaining between them. TCRdb's copy holds only in-frame clones and misses some; the assay was immunoSEQ multiplex PCR. The data contain about 230,000 clones, 50% to 80% of them singletons.

This receptor was obtained from a man aged 25 to 40 in good health. The V and J genes are TRBV6-1 and TRBJ2-1, with unresolved D. Sequenced: memory CD4+ T cells sorted from blood. Subset of the sample: CD45RA-negative fraction. CDR3 bases: TGTGCCAGCATCGAAGGCAAGGGTAAGAATGAGCAGTTCTTC. This translates into CASIEGKGKNEQFF.